In this sample, the clone carrying this T cell receptor (beta chain) turned up once. Its target is unknown. Given a much more abundant clone one base away, this may be a read error. This sample was taken from a study of post-analysis software for immune sequencing data. Study overall: Several disease courses (relapsing-remitting, secondary progressive and progressive-relapsing) of multiple sclerosis were included.

The CDR3 covers 14 residues. The V end lost 3 bases, the J end lost 4 bases, and 9 bases lay between the germline ends. Study-level results: In patients, roughly five TRBV segments were more frequent than in controls, with TRBV5-6, TRBV5-1 and TRBV20-1 among them.

The library was made from cDNA and included unique molecular identifiers. TCRdb independently ran MiXCR on the PCR reads; one entry per CDR3 protein. The sample yields about 200,000 distinct CDR3 sequences, roughly 30% seen once. Material: blood. The receptor was isolated from a girl aged 2-17 years with multiple sclerosis. This chain links TRBV12-3 or TRBV12-4 with TRBJ1-4, with D hard to call. CDR3: CASSFGQDNEKLFF. The CDR3 DNA reads as TGTGCCAGCAGTTTTGGGCAGGATAATGAAAAACTGTTTTTT.